This T cell receptor beta chain derives from a study of blood T cell repertoires in COVID-19. Turning to the study itself: In each case, the material was cDNA or gDNA derived from T cells, B-cell-depleted T cells, or PBMCs.

The CDR3 has 14 amino acids. Trimming cost V 2 bases and J 9 bases; bases outside gene matches: 1. The germline CDR1 and CDR2 sequences are MNHEY and SVGAGI. Profiled with immunoSEQ multiplex PCR; TCRdb holds only in-frame clones, not every one. The sample has 300,000 to 450,000 clones; about 90% are singletons. Across about two dozen US areas, participants ranged in age from roughly 18 to 95 years. Cohort 3 recovery required two negative PCRs, clearance, or symptom resolution. Sequencing was carried out using PBMCs or T cells enriched from blood (not recorded which). This receptor was identified in a woman in her thirties who had recovered from COVID-19. The chain joins TRBV6-5 to TRBJ2-1; 13 bases are shared with TRBD2. Written as DNA, the CDR3 is TGTGCCAGCAGTTACGGGACTAGCGGGGTTGAGCAGTTCTTC. It codes for CASSYGTSGVEQFF.